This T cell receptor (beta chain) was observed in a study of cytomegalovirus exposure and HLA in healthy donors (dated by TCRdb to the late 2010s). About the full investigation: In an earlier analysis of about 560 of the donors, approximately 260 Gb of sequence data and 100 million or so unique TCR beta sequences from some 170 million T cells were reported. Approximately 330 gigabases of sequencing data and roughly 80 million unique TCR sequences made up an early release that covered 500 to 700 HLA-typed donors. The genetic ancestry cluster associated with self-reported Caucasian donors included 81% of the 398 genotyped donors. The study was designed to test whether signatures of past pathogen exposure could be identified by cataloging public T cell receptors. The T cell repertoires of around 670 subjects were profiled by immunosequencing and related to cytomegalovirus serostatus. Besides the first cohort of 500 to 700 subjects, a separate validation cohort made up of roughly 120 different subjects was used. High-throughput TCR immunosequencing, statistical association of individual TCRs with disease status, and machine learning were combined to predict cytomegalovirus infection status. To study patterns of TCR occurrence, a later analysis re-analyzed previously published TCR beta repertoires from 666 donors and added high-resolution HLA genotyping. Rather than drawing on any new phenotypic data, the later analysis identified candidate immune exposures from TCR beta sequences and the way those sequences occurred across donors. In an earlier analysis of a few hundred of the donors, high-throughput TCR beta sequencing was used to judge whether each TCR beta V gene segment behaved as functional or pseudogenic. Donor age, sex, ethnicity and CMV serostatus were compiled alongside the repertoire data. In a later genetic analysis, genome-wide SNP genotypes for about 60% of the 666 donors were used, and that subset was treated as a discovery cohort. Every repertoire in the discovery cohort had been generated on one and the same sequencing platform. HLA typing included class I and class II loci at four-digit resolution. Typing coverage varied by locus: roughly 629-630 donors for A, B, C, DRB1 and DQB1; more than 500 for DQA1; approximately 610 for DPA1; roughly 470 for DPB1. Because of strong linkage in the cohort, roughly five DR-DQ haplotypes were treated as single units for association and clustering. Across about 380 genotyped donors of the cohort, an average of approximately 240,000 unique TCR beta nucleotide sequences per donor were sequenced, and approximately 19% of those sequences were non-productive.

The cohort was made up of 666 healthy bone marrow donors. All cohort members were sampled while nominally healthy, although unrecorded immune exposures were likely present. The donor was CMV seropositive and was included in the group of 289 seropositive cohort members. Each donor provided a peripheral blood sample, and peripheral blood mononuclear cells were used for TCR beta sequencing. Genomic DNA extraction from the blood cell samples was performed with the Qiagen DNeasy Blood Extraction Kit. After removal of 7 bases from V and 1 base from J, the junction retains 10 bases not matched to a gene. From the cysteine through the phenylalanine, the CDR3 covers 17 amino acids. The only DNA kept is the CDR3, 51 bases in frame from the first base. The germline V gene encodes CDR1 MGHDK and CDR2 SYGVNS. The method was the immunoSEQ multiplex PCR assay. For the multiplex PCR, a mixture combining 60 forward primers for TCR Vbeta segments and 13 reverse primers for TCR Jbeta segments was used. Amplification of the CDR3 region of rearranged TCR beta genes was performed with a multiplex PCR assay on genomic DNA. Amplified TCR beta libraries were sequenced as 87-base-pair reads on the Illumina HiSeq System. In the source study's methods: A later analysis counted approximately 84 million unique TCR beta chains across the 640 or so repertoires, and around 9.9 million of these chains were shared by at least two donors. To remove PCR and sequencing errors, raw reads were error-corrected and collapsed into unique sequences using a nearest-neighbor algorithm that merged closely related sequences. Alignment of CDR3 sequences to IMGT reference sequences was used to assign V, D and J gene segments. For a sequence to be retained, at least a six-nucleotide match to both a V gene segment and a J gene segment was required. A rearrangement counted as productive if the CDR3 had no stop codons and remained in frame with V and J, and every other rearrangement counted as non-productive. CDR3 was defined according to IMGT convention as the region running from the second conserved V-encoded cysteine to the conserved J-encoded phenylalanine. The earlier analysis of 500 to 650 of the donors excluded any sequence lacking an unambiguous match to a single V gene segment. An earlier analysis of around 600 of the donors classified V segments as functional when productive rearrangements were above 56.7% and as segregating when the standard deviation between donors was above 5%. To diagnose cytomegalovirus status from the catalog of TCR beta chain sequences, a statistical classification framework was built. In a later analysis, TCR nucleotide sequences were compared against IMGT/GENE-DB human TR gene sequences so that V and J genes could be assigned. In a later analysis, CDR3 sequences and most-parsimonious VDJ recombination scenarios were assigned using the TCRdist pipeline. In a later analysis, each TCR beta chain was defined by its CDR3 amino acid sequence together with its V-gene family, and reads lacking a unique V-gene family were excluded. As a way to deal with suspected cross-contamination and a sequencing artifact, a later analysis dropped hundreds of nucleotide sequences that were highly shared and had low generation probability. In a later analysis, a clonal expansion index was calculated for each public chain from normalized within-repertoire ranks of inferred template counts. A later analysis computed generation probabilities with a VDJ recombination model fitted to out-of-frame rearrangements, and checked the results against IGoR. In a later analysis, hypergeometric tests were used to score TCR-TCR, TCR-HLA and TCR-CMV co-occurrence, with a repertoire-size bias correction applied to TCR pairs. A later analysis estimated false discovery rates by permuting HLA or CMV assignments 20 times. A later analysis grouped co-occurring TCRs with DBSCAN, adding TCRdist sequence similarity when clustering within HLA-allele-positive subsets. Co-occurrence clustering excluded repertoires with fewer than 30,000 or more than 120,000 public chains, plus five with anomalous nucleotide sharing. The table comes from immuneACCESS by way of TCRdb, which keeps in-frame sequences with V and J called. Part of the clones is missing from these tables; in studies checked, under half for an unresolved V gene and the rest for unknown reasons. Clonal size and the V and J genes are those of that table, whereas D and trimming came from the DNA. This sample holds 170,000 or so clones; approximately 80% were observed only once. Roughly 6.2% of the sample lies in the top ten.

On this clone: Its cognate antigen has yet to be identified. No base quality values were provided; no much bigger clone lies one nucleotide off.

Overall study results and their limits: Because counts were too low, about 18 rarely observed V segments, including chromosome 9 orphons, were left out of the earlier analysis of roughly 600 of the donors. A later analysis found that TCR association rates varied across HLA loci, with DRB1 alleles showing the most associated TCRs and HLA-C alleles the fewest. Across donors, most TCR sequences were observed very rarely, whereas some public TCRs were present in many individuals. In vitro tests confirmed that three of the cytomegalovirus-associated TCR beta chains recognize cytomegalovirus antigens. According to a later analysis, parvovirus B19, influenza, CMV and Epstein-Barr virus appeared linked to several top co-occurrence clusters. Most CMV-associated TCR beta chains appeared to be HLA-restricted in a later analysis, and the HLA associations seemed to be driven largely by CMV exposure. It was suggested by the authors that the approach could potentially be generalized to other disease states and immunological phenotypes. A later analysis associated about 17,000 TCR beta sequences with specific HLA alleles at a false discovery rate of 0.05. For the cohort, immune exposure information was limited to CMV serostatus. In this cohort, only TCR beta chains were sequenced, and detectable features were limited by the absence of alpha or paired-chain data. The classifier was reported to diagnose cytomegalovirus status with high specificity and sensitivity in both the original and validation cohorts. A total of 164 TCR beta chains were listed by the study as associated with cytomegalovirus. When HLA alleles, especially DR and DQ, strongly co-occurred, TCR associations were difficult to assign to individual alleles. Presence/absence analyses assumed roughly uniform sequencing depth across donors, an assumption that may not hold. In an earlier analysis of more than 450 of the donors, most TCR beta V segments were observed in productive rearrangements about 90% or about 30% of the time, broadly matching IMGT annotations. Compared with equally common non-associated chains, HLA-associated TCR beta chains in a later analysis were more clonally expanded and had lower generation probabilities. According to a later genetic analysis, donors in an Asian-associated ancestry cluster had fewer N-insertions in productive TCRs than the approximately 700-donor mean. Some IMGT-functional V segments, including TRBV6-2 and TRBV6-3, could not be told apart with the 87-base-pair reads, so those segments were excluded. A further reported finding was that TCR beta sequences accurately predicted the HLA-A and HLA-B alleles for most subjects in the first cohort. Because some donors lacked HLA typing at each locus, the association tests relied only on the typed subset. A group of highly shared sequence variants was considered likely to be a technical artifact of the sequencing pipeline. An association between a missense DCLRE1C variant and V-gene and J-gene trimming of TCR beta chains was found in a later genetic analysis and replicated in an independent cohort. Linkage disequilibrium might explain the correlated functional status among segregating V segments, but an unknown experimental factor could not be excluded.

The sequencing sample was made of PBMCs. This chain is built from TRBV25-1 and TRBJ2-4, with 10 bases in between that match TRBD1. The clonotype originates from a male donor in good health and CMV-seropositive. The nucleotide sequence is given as TGTGCCAGCATGGCTGACAGGGGGCCTGAGGCCAAAAACATTCAGTACTTC. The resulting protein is CASMADRGPEAKNIQYF.